The 12 T cell receptor beta chains reported below all come from one sample, sequenced in a study of metastatic and nonmetastatic thyroid tumors (dated by TCRdb to between 2020 and 2021). The library came from PCR. Instrument used: Illumina HiSeq 4000. TCRdb trimmed public reads at Q25 via fastp, called clones via MiXCR and kept in-frame beta chains. The sample contains approximately 24,000 clones, 23% of them found a single time. The ten largest make up over 55% of the sample. No patient had received any treatment before thyroid surgery. The sequencing sample was made of blood. The receptors were sampled from a male donor with papillary thyroid cancer or a benign thyroid nodule (not recorded which). Some clones in this sample may be carry-over from other donors' samples.

As regards this clone: The junction and the germline gene differ at one end; a read error may be behind it. The chain uses TRBV6-2 or TRBV6-3 and TRBJ2-3; D perhaps matches TRBD2 (6 bases). CDR1 is MNHEY, CDR2 SVGEGT, per germline. The CDR3 length is 15 residues. Here the CDR3 reads CASSYTSGSTYTQYF. In nucleotides, the CDR3 is TGTGCCAGCAGTTACACTTCCGGGAGCACATATACGCAGTATTTT.

This clone was seen many times. DNA for the CDR3: TGCGCCAGCAGCTTGGGAGGTACAGAGGCTACGCAGTATTTT. Translating it yields CASSLGGTEATQYF. The chain is built from TRBV5-1 and TRBJ2-3; D uncertain. The germline V and J ends were trimmed by 0 bases and 8 bases, with 13 bases remaining between them. CDR1 is SGHRS, CDR2 YFSETQ, per germline. The CDR3 length is 14 residues.

The chain has TRBV28 and TRBJ1-6, with TRBD1 as a possible D gene (5 bases). The ends were cut back, 4 bases at V and 7 bases at J, with 11 bases in the middle. This CDR3 region has 14 residues. The V gene's germline CDR1 is MDHEN and CDR2 SYDVKM. CDR3 residues: CASSSTGTNSPLHF. CDR3 sequence (DNA): TGTGCCAGCAGTTCCACGGGGACGAATTCACCCCTCCACTTT.

Many counts were recorded for this clone. The V call is TRBV12-3 or TRBV12-4, the J call TRBJ2-5; 13 nucleotides agree with TRBD2. The length of the CDR3 is 17 residues. Germline trimming cut 2 bases from V and 3 bases from J; bases unmatched to any gene: 6. The CDR3 reads CASSLRGTSGMKETQYF. The CDR3 nucleotides read TGTGCCAGCAGTTTAAGGGGGACTAGCGGGATGAAAGAGACCCAGTACTTC.

This clone was observed a few times. V and J are TRBV6-1 and TRBJ1-6, with TRBD1 matching over 8 bases. CDR1 is MNHNS, CDR2 SASEGT, per germline. The J segment lost 9 bases and the V segment lost 3 bases, leaving 4 bases of the junction unmatched. The CDR3 is 14 amino acids. The CDR3 DNA is TGTGCCAGCAGTGACGACAGGGGAAGTTCACCCCTCCACTTT. As protein: CASSDDRGSSPLHF.

The J gene is TRBJ1-5, the V gene TRBV20-1; D is perhaps TRBD1 (6 bases). Germline lookup yields CDR1 DFQATT and CDR2 SNEGSKA (reference sequence). CDR3 size: 15 residues. The V end was cut by 5 bases, the J end by 0 bases, with 14 bases between. As DNA, the CDR3 is TGCAGTGCTTTGGACAGATTTCATAGCAATCAGCCCCAGCATTTT. Protein product: CSALDRFHSNQPQHF.

J is TRBJ2-3 and V is TRBV27, with TRBD2 identical over 9 bases. Unmatched junction bases numbered 12, after V lost 7 bases and J lost 4 bases. CDR1 and CDR2 (germline): MNHEY, SMNVEV (reference sequence). This CDR3 comprises 16 residues. Here the CDR3 DNA reads TGTGCCAGCAACCGGGGCGGGGGGGCCGTTGCAGATACGCAGTATTTT. Amino acid sequence: CASNRGGGAVADTQYF.

This clone appeared many times. V usage is TRBV20-1 and J usage is TRBJ2-7; D is perhaps TRBD1 (6 bases). There are 15 residues in the CDR3. CDR1 DFQATT and CDR2 SNEGSKA come from the germline V gene (reference sequence). V shed 6 bases and J shed 5 bases, with 23 bases lying between them. CDR3: CSADEENREDHEQYF. The CDR3 nucleotides read TGCAGTGCCGACGAAGAAAACAGGGAAGATCACGAGCAGTACTTC.

This clone has a count of ten or more. V and J are TRBV7-8 and TRBJ2-7; a possible D gene is TRBD2 (6 bases). The CDR3 loop spans 14 amino acids. Trimming stripped 5 bases from V and 1 base from J, with 12 bases between. The germline V gene encodes CDR1 SGHVS and CDR2 FQNEAQ. This CDR3 is CASSLGTQSYEQYF. As DNA, the CDR3 is TGTGCCAGCAGCCTCGGGACTCAGTCCTACGAGCAGTACTTC.

Many counts were recorded for this clone. CDR3 in amino acids: CASRRTGQKNTEAFF. For the CDR3, the DNA is TGTGCCAGCAGGAGAACCGGACAGAAGAACACTGAAGCTTTCTTT. The chain carries TRBV2 and TRBJ1-1; D is perhaps TRBD1 (6 bases). The CDR3 runs to 15 residues. Germline V gene lookup returns CDR1 SNHLY and CDR2 FYNNEI. V was pared by 6 bases and J by 1 base, with 15 bases between.

The V and J genes are TRBV6-5 and TRBJ2-1, with 15 nucleotides matching TRBD2. V gave up 6 bases and J gave up 7 bases; unmatched junction bases: 10. In germline, CDR1 is MNHEY, CDR2 SVGAGI. This CDR3 has 17 residues. DNA for the CDR3: TGTGCCAGCAGCCCTGGACTAGCGGGAGGGCTACTGAATGAGCAGTTCTTC. It encodes CASSPGLAGGLLNEQFF.

On this clone: Different DNA sequences within this sample yield the same CDR3. This chain links TRBV7-9 with TRBJ2-7; D might be TRBD2 (5 bases). There are 15 residues in the CDR3. V was cut by 7 bases and J by 4 bases, with 20 bases left in between. CDR1 is SEHNR, CDR2 FQNEAQ, per germline (reference sequence). CDR3: CASMPTSGRAYEQYF. CDR3 coding DNA: TGTGCCAGCATGCCTACGAGCGGTAGAGCATACGAGCAGTACTTC.